Below, 12 T cell receptor beta chains from the same sample are listed, as sequenced in a study of monozygotic twins with cystic fibrosis. Some clones are missing from TCRdb's copy, which holds only in-frame ones; the method was immunoSEQ multiplex PCR. This table has 8,500 to 14,000 clones, approximately 96% appearing once. Source material: blood. These receptors were collected from a boy aged 5 to 17 with cystic fibrosis.

The rearrangement joins TRBV7-2 to TRBJ2-1; D possibly corresponds to TRBD1 (5 bases). CDR1 and CDR2 from the germline V gene are SGHTA and FQGNSA. V gave up 1 base and J gave up 2 bases, with 9 bases separating them. This CDR3 comprises 15 residues. CDR3 bases: TGTGCCAGCAGCTTAGGGTCAGGGACCTACAATGAGCAGTTCTTC. Amino acids: CASSLGSGTYNEQFF.

This chain connects TRBV9 to TRBJ2-2; TRBD2 is a possible D gene (5 bases). Germline V gives CDR1 SGDLS, CDR2 YYNGEE. The length of the CDR3 is 13 residues. Trimming took 4 bases from V and 6 from J, leaving 10 bases between them. CDR3 in DNA: TGTGCCAGCAGCAGCGGAGTCGCCGGGGAGCTGTTTTTT. This encodes CASSSGVAGELFF.

The chain combines TRBV6-1 with TRBJ1-2, with D possibly TRBD1 on 5 matching bases. CDR1 is MNHNS, CDR2 SASEGT, per germline. The ends were cut back, 6 bases at V and 4 bases at J, with 15 bases in the middle. The CDR3 has 14 residues. This chain's CDR3 is CASSASTVFYGYTF. The CDR3 bases are TGTGCCAGCAGCGCCTCGACAGTCTTCTATGGCTACACCTTC.

The genes are TRBV11-2 and TRBJ2-5, with no clear D. The CDR3 loop spans 11 amino acids. With 5 bases removed from V and 5 bases from J, the gap between germline ends came to 6 bases. CDR1 is SGHAT and CDR2 is FQNNGV in the germline V gene. The CDR3 reads CASSRWETQYF. The CDR3 region has the DNA TGTGCCAGCAGCCGCTGGGAGACCCAGTACTTC.

This chain links TRBV6-1 with TRBJ1-2; D remains unclear. In germline, CDR1 is MNHNS, CDR2 SASEGT. The CDR3 has 12 residues. The V end was cut by 1 base, the J end by 8 bases, with 8 bases between. The DNA of the CDR3 is TGTGCCAGCAGTGAAGTCGACCGAGGCTACACCTTC. The encoded protein is CASSEVDRGYTF.

The CDR3 here is CASSLWDTGNQPQHF. CDR3 nucleotides: TGTGCCAGCAGCTTGTGGGACACAGGCAATCAGCCCCAGCATTTT. V gene TRBV5-8 combines with J gene TRBJ1-5, with a possible D match to TRBD1 (6 bases). CDR1 and CDR2 (germline): SGHTS, YDEGEE. With 1 base removed from V and 2 bases from J, the gap between germline ends came to 10 bases. This CDR3 contains 15 residues.

The chain has TRBV5-4 and TRBJ1-1; no definite D call. The length of the CDR3 is 16 residues. V lost 6 bases to trimming and J lost 8 bases, with 26 bases between them. CDR1 and CDR2 from the germline V gene are SGHNT and YYREEE (reference sequence). CDR3 coding DNA: TGTGCCAGCACCCCAGCCGGGAAAAGGAGTTCGGGAGAAGCTTTCTTT. Translated, it gives CASTPAGKRSSGEAFF.

The chain couples TRBV11-2 to TRBJ1-5, with 10 bases lining up with TRBD1. V shed 5 bases, J shed 9 bases, and the junction held 10 bases outside the gene matches. Germline CDR1 SGHAT, CDR2 FQNNGV. The CDR3 is 15 residues long. The CDR3 region has the DNA TGTGCCAGCAGCCGTGACGGGACAGGGGCCCGGCCCCAGCATTTT. Translated, it gives CASSRDGTGARPQHF. Complete variable domain (other parts from reference TRBV11-2 and TRBJ1-5): EAGVAQSPRYKIIEKRQSVAFWCNPISGHATLYWYQQILGQGPKLLIQFQNNGVVDDSQLPKDRFSAERLKGVDSTLKIQPAKLEDSAVYLCASSRDGTGARPQHFGDGTRLSIL.

The chain employs TRBV15 and TRBJ2-1, with 13 bases fitting TRBD2. CDR3 length: 18 residues. CDR1 LNHNV and CDR2 YYDKDF come from the germline V gene (reference sequence). V lost 1 base, J lost 0 bases, and 3 bases stayed unmatched. CDR3 sequence reads: CATSRAWTSGSSYNEQFF. The CDR3 nucleotides are TGTGCCACCAGCAGAGCTTGGACTAGCGGGAGCTCCTACAATGAGCAGTTCTTC.

The V and J genes are TRBV19 and TRBJ1-2; the D is unclear. Trimming cost V 5 bases and J 5 bases, with 15 bases left between them. Germline V CDR1 and CDR2: LNHDA, SQIVND (reference sequence). This CDR3 contains 14 residues. The CDR3 DNA reads TGTGCCAGTAGTTTGGGTTCTCAGATTTATGGCTACACCTTC. It is translated as CASSLGSQIYGYTF.

The chain has TRBV5-1 and TRBJ1-5; 8 bases fit TRBD1. Germline values: CDR1 SGHRS, CDR2 YFSETQ. This CDR3 spans 14 amino acids. V shed 4 bases and J 7 bases; nucleotides not matched to a gene: 7. The CDR3 loop reads CASSLRTGTQPQHF. The DNA for the CDR3 is TGCGCCAGCAGCCTAAGGACAGGGACGCAGCCCCAGCATTTT.

Comment on this clone: One end of the junction is discordant with germline, which a read error may explain. This chain joins TRBV2 and TRBJ2-7; D not certain. The germline V gene encodes CDR1 SNHLY and CDR2 FYNNEI. CDR3 length equals 14 residues. The CDR3 nucleotides are TGTGCCAGTATGCAGGAGAGCGTATCCTACGCGCAGTACTTC. Its protein is CASMQESVSYAQYF.